This TCR beta chain was profiled in a study of T cells in tumors after PD-1 blockade. Looking at the study overall: Excluded were patients with checkpoint blockade, immunosuppressants, or radiotherapy or other anti-cancer therapy within 4 weeks. Patients received pembrolizumab 200 mg every 3 weeks or cemiplimab 350 mg every 2 weeks. Some patients also took daily vismodegib 150 mg during anti-PD-1 treatment. Notes on the study in general: Around 45% of tumor TCR clonotypes were also found in blood.

Data came from immunoSEQ multiplex PCR; TCRdb stores just in-frame clones and leaves some out. This repertoire shows nearly 25,000 clones, roughly four fifths found once; its top ten account for 10% to 15%. The germline V and J ends were trimmed by 6 bases and 7 bases, with 15 bases remaining between them. CDR1 is SGHVS and CDR2 is FQNEAQ in the germline V gene. The CDR3 extends over 14 amino acids. Note on this clone: Its specificity is not known.

Sample: PBMCs, taken after anti-PD-1 treatment. This sequence was found in a human donor with basal cell carcinoma. This chain uses TRBV7-8 with TRBJ2-2, with D possibly called TRBD1 or TRBD2 (6 bases each). The CDR3 nucleotides read TGTGCCAGCAGTAACAGGGTTAGCGGCGGGGAGCTGTTTTTT. This sequence encodes CASSNRVSGGELFF.